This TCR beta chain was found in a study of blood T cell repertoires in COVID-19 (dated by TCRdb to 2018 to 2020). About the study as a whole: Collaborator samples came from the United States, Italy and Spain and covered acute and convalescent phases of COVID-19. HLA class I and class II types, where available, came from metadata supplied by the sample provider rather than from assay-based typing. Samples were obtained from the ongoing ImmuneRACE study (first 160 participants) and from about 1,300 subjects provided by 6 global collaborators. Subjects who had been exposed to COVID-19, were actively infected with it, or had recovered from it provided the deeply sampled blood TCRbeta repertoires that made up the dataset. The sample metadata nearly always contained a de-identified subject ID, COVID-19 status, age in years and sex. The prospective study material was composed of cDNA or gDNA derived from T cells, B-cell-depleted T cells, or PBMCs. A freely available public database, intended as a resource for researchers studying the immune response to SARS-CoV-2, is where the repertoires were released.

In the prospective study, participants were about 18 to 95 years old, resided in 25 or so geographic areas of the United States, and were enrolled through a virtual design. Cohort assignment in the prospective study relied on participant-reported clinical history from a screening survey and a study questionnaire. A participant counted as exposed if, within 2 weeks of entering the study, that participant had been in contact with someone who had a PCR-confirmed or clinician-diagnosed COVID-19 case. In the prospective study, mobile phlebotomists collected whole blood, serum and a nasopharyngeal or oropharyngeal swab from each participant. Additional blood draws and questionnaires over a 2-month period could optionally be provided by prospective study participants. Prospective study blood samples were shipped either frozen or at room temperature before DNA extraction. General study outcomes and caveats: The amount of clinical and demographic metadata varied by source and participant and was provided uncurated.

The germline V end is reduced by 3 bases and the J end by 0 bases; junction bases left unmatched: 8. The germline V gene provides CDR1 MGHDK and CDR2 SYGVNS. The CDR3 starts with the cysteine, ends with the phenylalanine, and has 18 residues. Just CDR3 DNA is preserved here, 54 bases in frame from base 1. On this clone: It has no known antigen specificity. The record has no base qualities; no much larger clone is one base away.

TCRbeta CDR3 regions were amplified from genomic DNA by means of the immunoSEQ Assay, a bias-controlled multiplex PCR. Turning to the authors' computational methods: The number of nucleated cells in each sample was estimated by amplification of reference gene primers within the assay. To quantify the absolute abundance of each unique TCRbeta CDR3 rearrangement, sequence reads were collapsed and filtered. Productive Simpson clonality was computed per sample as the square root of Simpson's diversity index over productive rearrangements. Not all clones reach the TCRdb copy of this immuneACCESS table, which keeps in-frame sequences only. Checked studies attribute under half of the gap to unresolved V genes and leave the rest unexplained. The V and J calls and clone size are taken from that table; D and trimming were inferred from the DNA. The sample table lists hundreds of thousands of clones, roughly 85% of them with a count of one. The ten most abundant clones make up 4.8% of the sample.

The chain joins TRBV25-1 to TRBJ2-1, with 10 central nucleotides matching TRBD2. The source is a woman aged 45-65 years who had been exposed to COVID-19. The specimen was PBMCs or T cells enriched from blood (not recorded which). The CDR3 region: CASSDPRTSGASYNEQFF. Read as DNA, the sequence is TGTGCCAGCAGTGACCCTCGTACTAGCGGGGCCTCCTACAATGAGCAGTTCTTC.